Given below is one TCR beta chain in context. V lost 3 bases to trimming and J lost 4 bases; unmatched junction nucleotides: 4. Per germline, CDR1 LNHNV and CDR2 YYDKDF (reference sequence). The length of the CDR3 is 15 residues. Produced via immunoSEQ multiplex PCR; TCRdb's table is partial and in-frame only. Found here are hundreds of thousands of clones, 89% of them singletons; the top ten hold around 6%. The source of the sample is a study of blood T cell repertoires in COVID-19. The source of this sequence is a man between 60 and 75 years old who had recovered from COVID-19. The sequenced sample was peripheral blood. The V gene is TRBV15, the J gene TRBJ2-7; the match to TRBD2 covers 12 bases. The CDR3 region is CATSRRLAGEYEQYF. CDR3 nucleotide sequence: TGTGCCACCAGCAGGAGACTAGCGGGAGAGTACGAGCAGTACTTC. Full variable domain (missing parts from reference TRBV15 and TRBJ2-7): DAMVIQNPRYQVTQFGKPVTLSCSQTLNHNVMYWYQQKSSQAPKLLFHYYDKDFNNEADTPDNFQSRRPNTSFCFLDIRSPGLGDTAMYLCATSRRLAGEYEQYFGPGTRLTVT.